The 6 T cell receptor beta chains in this list originate from one sample, sequenced in a study of regulatory and conventional T cells in RAG deficiency. The repertoire was sequenced with immunoSEQ multiplex PCR; TCRdb's copy has only in-frame clones and lacks some. The sample gives about 12,000 clones, 85% to 95% of which show up once; 1.1% is in the top ten. Blood CD4+ CD25-low CD127-high conventional T cells supplied the genomic DNA template. This sample also appeared in a second study, on regulatory T cells. That source notes: Amplification used 52 TRBV primers and 13 TRBJ primers.

Sequenced sample: CD4+ effector T cells sorted from blood. Receptors were obtained from a human donor in good health.

The genes are TRBV6-5 and TRBJ2-7; possible D gene TRBD1, 6 bases. CDR1 is MNHEY and CDR2 is SVGAGI in the germline V gene. V lost 4 bases to trimming and J lost 1 base, with 14 bases between them. The length of the CDR3 is 15 residues. The CDR3 DNA is TGTGCCAGCAGTTCCACAGGGTTAGTTTCCTACGAGCAGTACTTC. Translated: CASSSTGLVSYEQYF.

The chain employs TRBV30 and TRBJ1-3; tentatively, D is TRBD1 (6 bases). CDR1 is GTSNPN and CDR2 is SVGIG in the germline V gene (reference sequence). Trimming stripped 8 bases from V and 9 bases from J, with 20 bases between. The CDR3 spans 13 residues. The CDR3 region is CARGPAPGGTIYF. In nucleotides, the CDR3 is TGTGCCCGGGGGCCTGCGCCCGGGGGCACCATATATTTT.

About this clone: The identical CDR3 is also encoded by other nucleotide sequences in the sample. V is TRBV30 and J is TRBJ1-1, with D unclear. The germline V gene encodes CDR1 GTSNPN and CDR2 SVGIG (reference sequence). V gave up 3 bases and J gave up 5 bases, with 19 bases separating them. This CDR3 is 15 amino acids long. The CDR3 DNA is TGTGCCTGGAGGAAGGCTGGACCCGAAAGGACTGAAGCTTTCTTT. It encodes CAWRKAGPERTEAFF.

This chain links TRBV30 with TRBJ1-1; D call uncertain. Between the trimmed V and J ends, which lost 3 bases and 0 bases, there was a span of 8 bases. The CDR3 totals 13 residues. CDR1 and CDR2 from the germline V gene are GTSNPN and SVGIG (reference sequence). This chain's CDR3 is CAWSGPLNTEAFF. The CDR3 region has the DNA TGTGCCTGGAGCGGCCCTCTGAACACTGAAGCTTTCTTT.

The chain is built from TRBV10-2 and TRBJ2-3; 8 nucleotides match TRBD2. Germline lookup yields CDR1 WSHSY and CDR2 SAAADI. Trimming removed 2 bases from V and 1 base from J; junction bases left unmatched: 2. The CDR3 runs to 15 residues. CDR3 bases: TGCGCCAGCAGTGAGGCTAGCGGGCGCACAGATACGCAGTATTTT. Protein product: CASSEASGRTDTQYF.

This rearrangement joins TRBV6-6 to TRBJ1-5; perhaps TRBD1 as D (5 bases). V was shortened by 2 bases and J by 2 bases, with 10 bases between the two germline ends. Germline V gene data show CDR1 as MNHNY and CDR2 as SVGAGI (reference sequence). The CDR3 has 15 residues. CDR3 loop: CASSYGGVGNQPQHF. CDR3 coding DNA: TGTGCCAGCAGTTACGGGGGAGTAGGCAATCAGCCCCAGCATTTT.